The T cell receptor beta chain described here comes from a study of identical twins. Study-wide results and limits: Part of the zero-insertion signal could reflect confounding by invariant MAIT and iNKT cells.

TCRdb redid the calling of the 5' RACE reads with MiXCR, one entry per CDR3 protein. The table includes hundreds of thousands of distinct CDR3 sequences, roughly 8% detected once. Note on this clonotype: Its specificity is unknown.

Trimming removed 6 bases at V and 4 bases at J, with 18 bases between. This CDR3 has 15 amino acids. A further study also used this sample, focusing on yellow fever vaccine responses in identical twins.

The sequencing input was PBMCs. This sequence was found in a woman under 30 in good health. V is TRBV12-3 or TRBV12-4 and J is TRBJ1-2; TRBD1 is a possible D gene (5 bases). CDR3 in amino acids: CASSLRDGSLYGYTF. The CDR3 nucleotides are TGTGCCAGCAGCTTGAGGGACGGGAGTCTCTATGGCTACACCTTC.